This T cell receptor beta chain was sequenced for a study of breast tumors, draining lymph nodes, adjacent tissues. Samples came from axillary lymph nodes draining the breast cancer. This clonotype was picked up a small number of times. This may arise from a read error, as a much more abundant clone is one base away. With 5 bases removed from V and 4 bases from J, the gap between germline ends came to 14 bases. The CDR3 extends over 14 amino acids. Looked up from germline, CDR1 is SGHAT and CDR2 is FQNNGV. Each CDR3 protein is one row after TCRdb ran MiXCR on the multiplex PCR reads. The table lists about 220,000 distinct CDR3 sequences, 30% to 35% of them singletons.

The sequence derives from a female donor with breast cancer. Some clones in this sample may be carry-over from other donors' samples. Sequenced material: axillary lymph node tissue. The chain uses TRBV11-2 and TRBJ2-5; TRBD2 might be the D (5 bases). The CDR3: CASSPPLVPETQYF. The DNA for the CDR3 is TGTGCCAGCAGCCCCCCACTAGTCCCAGAGACCCAGTACTTC.